One sample yielded the 7 T cell receptor beta chains listed below, sequenced in a study of identifying expanded T cells in peripheral blood. Produced via immunoSEQ multiplex PCR; TCRdb's table is partial and in-frame only. The table lists more than 75,000 clones, more than 75% of them singletons, with 5.6% in the top ten. The sample comprised blood. These receptors all stem from a person between 18 and 69 years old in good health.

The rearrangement uses TRBV29-1 and TRBJ2-7; D gene uncertain. The CDR3 loop spans 13 amino acids. V lost 5 bases and J lost 0, with 11 bases in between. CDR1 and CDR2 from the germline V gene are SQVTM and ANQGSEA. The DNA for the CDR3 is TGCAGCGTTTTAGGTTTGACCTCCTACGAGCAGTACTTC. Its translation is CSVLGLTSYEQYF.

A single count supports this clone. The chain is built from TRBV2 and TRBJ2-5, with D perhaps TRBD1 (6 bases). V lost 8 bases and J 1 base, leaving 20 bases between the germline ends. Germline V lookup: CDR1 SNHLY, CDR2 FYNNEI. The CDR3 has 16 amino acids. The DNA for the CDR3 is TGTGCCAGCCCTAGGGGGACATCCGAGGGCCAAGAGACCCAGTACTTC. Protein: CASPRGTSEGQETQYF.

This chain joins TRBV10-1 and TRBJ2-5; TRBD1 agrees at 10 bases. V was pared by 5 bases and J by 5 bases, with 8 bases of the junction left unmatched. CDR1 is WNHNN, CDR2 SYGVQD, per germline (reference sequence). The CDR3 covers 15 residues. As DNA, the CDR3 is TGCGCCAGCAGTTCCTGGACAGGGGGAAGGGAGACCCAGTACTTC. This gives the protein CASSSWTGGRETQYF.

V gene TRBV7-8 combines with J gene TRBJ2-6; D is tentatively TRBD1 or TRBD2 (5 bases each). The CDR3 is made up of 18 amino acids. The germline gives CDR1 SGHVS, CDR2 FQNEAQ. The V and J ends lost 1 base and 2 bases respectively, with 15 bases between them. CDR3: CASSLDGGPRTGANVLTF. CDR3 nucleotide sequence: TGTGCCAGCAGCTTAGATGGGGGACCCAGGACTGGGGCCAACGTCCTGACTTTC.

This clone appeared a few times. The rearrangement joins TRBV7-9 to TRBJ1-6; D is possibly TRBD1 (6 bases). Between the trimmed V and J ends, which lost 6 bases and 9 bases, there was a span of 24 bases. CDR1 SEHNR and CDR2 FQNEAQ come from the germline V gene (reference sequence). The CDR3 extends over 17 amino acids. The CDR3 DNA sequence: TGTGCCAGCAGTGAATCGGGACAATCCTTTGGAGGTTCACCCCTCCACTTT. Amino acids: CASSESGQSFGGSPLHF.

The rearrangement joins TRBV7-2 to TRBJ1-1, with D unresolved. The ends were cut back, 1 base at V and 11 bases at J, with 5 bases in the middle. CDR1 SGHTA and CDR2 FQGNSA come from the germline V gene. CDR3 length equals 10 residues. As DNA, the CDR3 is TGTGCCAGCAGCTTAGGTGCGGCTTTCTTT. Translating gives CASSLGAAFF.

This sequence joins TRBV30 and TRBJ2-1; D gene unclear. CDR1 is GTSNPN and CDR2 is SVGIG in the germline V gene (reference sequence). The V gene lost 0 bases and the J gene lost 2 bases, with 5 bases spanning the gap. CDR3 size: 13 residues. CDR3 nucleotides: TGTGCCTGGAGTGTCAGCGCCTACAATGAGCAGTTCTTC. The encoded protein is CAWSVSAYNEQFF.